These 27 T cell receptor beta chains originate from one sample sequenced in a study of blood T cells in healthy people across ages. Primers used in a second PCR of roughly 6 to 12 cycles were a sample-barcoded 5' primer and a J-beta primer mix. Via MiXCR, TCRdb re-called the 5' RACE reads, giving one row per CDR3 protein. The data hold hundreds of thousands of distinct CDR3 sequences, with 45% to 70% observed a single time. Source material: blood. The receptors originated from a man aged 35-49 years in good health.

This clonotype was recorded only once. V gene TRBV20-1 combines with J gene TRBJ1-6, with a weak D call TRBD1 (6 bases). Germline V gene lookup returns CDR1 DFQATT and CDR2 SNEGSKA (reference sequence). V was clipped by 6 bases and J by 7 bases, with 16 bases between them. This CDR3 region has 14 residues. The CDR3 DNA is TGCAGTGCCTCACAGGGCGGTTCCAATTCACCCCTCCACTTT. It yields the protein CSASQGGSNSPLHF.

J is TRBJ2-7 and V is TRBV7-8; 15 bases align to TRBD2. Looked up from germline, CDR1 is SGHVS and CDR2 is FQNEAQ. Unmatched junction bases numbered 12, after V lost 4 bases and J lost 11 bases. This CDR3 region has 16 residues. The CDR3 region is CASSSRVGLAGGVEYF. In DNA form, the CDR3 reads TGTGCCAGCAGCTCCAGAGTCGGACTAGCGGGAGGGGTGGAGTACTTC.

The rearrangement joins TRBV12-3 or TRBV12-4 to TRBJ2-3; TRBD2 matches 10 bases. Unmatched junction bases numbered 6, after V lost 6 bases and J lost 3 bases. This CDR3 has 15 amino acids. CDR3 residues: CASRAAGGPTDTQYF. The CDR3 nucleotides are TGTGCCAGCAGAGCAGCGGGAGGGCCAACAGATACGCAGTATTTT.

The chain uses TRBV7-2 and TRBJ2-1, with 8 positions matching TRBD2. The CDR3 length is 15 residues. Unmatched junction bases numbered 12, after V lost 5 bases and J lost 9 bases. From germline, CDR1 is SGHTA and CDR2 FQGNSA. The CDR3 reads CASSLETSERGEQFF. The CDR3 DNA is TGTGCCAGCAGCCTAGAGACTAGCGAGAGGGGTGAGCAGTTCTTC.

The chain joins TRBV7-6 to TRBJ1-5; 10 nucleotides align to TRBD1. J gave up 7 bases and V 5 bases, and 5 bases lay outside the gene matches. Germline lookup yields CDR1 SGHVS and CDR2 FNYEAQ. The CDR3 runs to 14 residues. The CDR3 loop reads CASSRTGGGQPQHF. The CDR3 bases are TGTGCCAGCAGCCGGACAGGGGGAGGGCAGCCCCAGCATTTT.

This clonotype was seen a handful of times. At one end, the junction sequence differs from germline, possibly due to a read error. This chain links TRBV7-9 with TRBJ2-1; TRBD2 matches at 7 bases. Germline V lookup: CDR1 SEHNR, CDR2 FQNEAQ (reference sequence). The CDR3 totals 15 residues. The CDR3 reads CASSIAGTTYNEQFF. The CDR3 DNA is TGTGCCAGCAGCATAGCCGGGACTACCTACAATGAGCAGTTCTTC.

The chain joins TRBV4-3 to TRBJ2-2; D is unresolved. Germline values: CDR1 LGHNA, CDR2 YSLEER. V shed 0 bases and J shed 6 bases, with 8 bases lying between them. This CDR3 has 14 amino acids. In nucleotides, the CDR3 is TGCGCCAGCAGCCAAGAGACCCGCTCCGGGGAGCTGTTTTTT. Translation gives CASSQETRSGELFF.

Of note for this clonotype: One base away lies a much larger clone, so this may be a sequencing read error. This chain links TRBV20-1 with TRBJ2-3; TRBD2 might be the D (5 bases). The germline CDR1 and CDR2 sequences are DFQATT and SNEGSKA (reference sequence). This CDR3 comprises 12 residues. The chain's CDR3 is CSATEGTETQYF. For the CDR3, the DNA is TGCAGTGCTACAGAGGGAACAGAGACGCAGTATTTT.

In this sample, this clonotype turned up once. The genes are TRBV20-1 and TRBJ2-5, with 12 bases lining up with TRBD2. The germline CDR1 and CDR2 sequences are DFQATT and SNEGSKA (reference sequence). This CDR3 comprises 15 residues. V lost 6 bases to trimming and J lost 2 bases; unmatched junction nucleotides: 7. Here the CDR3 reads CSARGLAGKQETQYF. CDR3 in DNA: TGCAGTGCCCGAGGACTAGCGGGGAAACAAGAGACCCAGTACTTC.

This clonotype was counted between two and nine times. The J gene is TRBJ2-1, the V gene TRBV29-1; the match to TRBD2 covers 13 bases. CDR1 SQVTM and CDR2 ANQGSEA come from the germline V gene. The ends lost 4 bases at V and 8 bases at J; junction bases unmatched: 8. CDR3 length: 15 residues. CDR3 protein: CSVGGGLAGVYEQFF. CDR3 in DNA: TGCAGCGTTGGGGGAGGACTAGCGGGAGTCTATGAGCAGTTCTTC.

This clonotype was seen a few times. The chain uses TRBV9 and TRBJ2-5; D is uncertain. CDR1 and CDR2 from the germline V gene are SGDLS and YYNGEE. Trimming left V 3 bases short and J 0 bases short, with 12 bases between. This CDR3 is built from 15 residues. The chain's CDR3 is CASSAGTKDQETQYF. The CDR3 bases are TGTGCCAGCAGCGCAGGAACTAAGGACCAAGAGACCCAGTACTTC.

CDR3 protein: CASSEGGLAAFF. The DNA of the CDR3 is TGTGCCAGCAGTGAGGGGGGGCTTGCAGCTTTCTTT. This chain links TRBV25-1 with TRBJ1-1; perhaps TRBD1 as D (6 bases). This CDR3 is built from 12 residues. V dropped 3 bases and J dropped 10 bases, with 12 bases sitting between them. CDR1 and CDR2 (germline): MGHDK, SYGVNS. Using reference TRBV25-1 and TRBJ1-1 for the parts outside the CDR3, the full variable domain is EADIYQTPRYLVIGTGKKITLECSQTMGHDKMYWYQQDPGMELHLIHYSYGVNSTEKGDLSSESTVSRIRTEHFPLTLESARPSHTSQYLCASSEGGLAAFFGQGTRLTVV.

The table lists this clonotype with a count of one. The CDR3 DNA is TGTGCCACCAGTGACTGGACAGGGGCCCCCTACGAGCAGTACTTC. As protein: CATSDWTGAPYEQYF. This chain connects TRBV24-1 to TRBJ2-7; 9 nucleotides line up with TRBD1. The CDR3 consists of 15 residues. V gave up 4 bases and J gave up 2 bases; unmatched junction bases: 5. The germline gives CDR1 KGHDR, CDR2 SFDVKD.

The rearrangement links TRBV5-1 to TRBJ1-3, with a weak D call TRBD1 (5 bases). Germline-derived CDR1 and CDR2 are SGHRS and YFSETQ. This CDR3 is 14 amino acids long. V lost 6 bases and J 8 bases, leaving 18 bases between the germline ends. Here the CDR3 reads CASTPDSSGDTIYF. The CDR3 nucleotides are TGCGCCAGCACCCCCGACAGCTCCGGGGACACCATATATTTT.

The chain joins TRBV7-2 to TRBJ2-7; TRBD2 agrees at 8 bases. Germline V gene data show CDR1 as SGHTA and CDR2 as FQGNSA. This CDR3 is built from 14 residues. The V segment lost 0 bases and the J segment 7 bases; nucleotides outside the gene matches: 5. CDR3 sequence: CASSLAGSGGEQYF. In DNA form, the CDR3 reads TGTGCCAGCAGCTTAGCAGGGTCGGGAGGGGAGCAGTACTTC.

This clonotype was observed a few times. The chain employs TRBV27 and TRBJ2-7; a possible D gene is TRBD1 (6 bases). The CDR3 consists of 14 residues. V was cut by 6 bases and J by 2 bases, with 14 bases left in between. The germline CDR1 and CDR2 sequences are MNHEY and SMNVEV (reference sequence). The CDR3 sequence is CASRVQGLPYEQYF. CDR3 nucleotides: TGTGCCAGCAGGGTACAGGGTCTTCCCTACGAGCAGTACTTC.

This chain connects TRBV9 to TRBJ2-4; the match to TRBD1 covers 7 bases. Germline loops: CDR1 SGDLS, CDR2 YYNGEE. The J segment lost 13 bases and the V segment lost 4 bases, leaving 14 bases of the junction unmatched. The CDR3 runs 14 residues. CDR3 nucleotides: TGTGCCAGCAGCAGCAGCGACAGGGTGCAGGGGCAGTACTTC. Encoded protein: CASSSSDRVQGQYF.

The genes are TRBV3-1 and TRBJ2-7; perhaps TRBD2 as D (5 bases). Germline CDR1 LGHDT, CDR2 YNNKEL (reference sequence). Trimming removed 5 bases at V and 0 bases at J, with 8 bases between. The CDR3 length is 13 residues. The CDR3 DNA reads TGTGCCAGCAGCACGGACTGCTCCTACGAGCAGTACTTC. It is translated as CASSTDCSYEQYF.

The CDR3 is CASTLRSNPNTEAFF. Here the CDR3 DNA reads TGTGCCAGCACCCTACGAAGCAACCCGAACACTGAAGCTTTCTTT. The chain recombines TRBV6-2 or TRBV6-3 with TRBJ1-1, with unresolved D. This CDR3 has 15 amino acids. Trimming cost V 7 bases and J 1 base, with 16 bases left between them. The germline V gene has CDR1 MNHEY and CDR2 SVGEGT.

V and J are TRBV7-2 and TRBJ1-2; D ambiguous. The germline gives CDR1 SGHTA, CDR2 FQGNSA. This CDR3 is 12 amino acids long. Trimming shortened V by 8 bases and J by 8 bases, and 15 bases separated the two germline ends. This CDR3 reads CASGRLSGGYTF. Here the CDR3 DNA reads TGTGCCAGCGGAAGGTTAAGCGGCGGCTACACCTTC.

The gene calls are TRBV6-2 or TRBV6-3 and TRBJ2-3; 9 positions match TRBD2. This CDR3 comprises 17 residues. The J segment lost 5 bases and the V segment lost 6 bases, leaving 15 bases of the junction unmatched. Germline CDR1 is MNHEY and CDR2 is SVGEGT. CDR3 region: CASRDPRLADWGDTQYF. Here the CDR3 DNA reads TGTGCCAGCAGGGACCCGAGACTAGCGGACTGGGGAGATACGCAGTATTTT.

The V gene is TRBV6-6, the J gene TRBJ2-4; D ambiguous. There are 14 residues in the CDR3. V was pared by 2 bases and J by 0 bases, with 5 bases between. Germline V lookup: CDR1 MNHNY, CDR2 SVGAGI (reference sequence). The CDR3 sequence: CASSYTLAKNIQYF. As DNA, the CDR3 is TGTGCCAGCAGTTACACTCTAGCCAAAAACATTCAGTACTTC.

The V call is TRBV20-1, the J call TRBJ2-1; 9 bases align to TRBD2. CDR3 length equals 17 residues. V was pared by 3 bases and J by 0 bases, with 9 bases of the junction left unmatched. The germline V gene encodes CDR1 DFQATT and CDR2 SNEGSKA (reference sequence). CDR3 sequence reads: CSARGLAGASSYNEQFF. CDR3 coding DNA: TGCAGTGCTAGGGGACTAGCAGGGGCCAGCTCCTACAATGAGCAGTTCTTC.

The chain combines TRBV20-1 with TRBJ1-2, with D unresolved. The CDR3 covers 12 residues. The germline V gene encodes CDR1 DFQATT and CDR2 SNEGSKA (reference sequence). The DNA for the CDR3 is TGCAGCGGCAATTTGCCTAACTATGGCTACACCTTC. Residues: CSGNLPNYGYTF.

J is TRBJ2-5 and V is TRBV20-1, with 8 bases identical to TRBD1. Germline V gene lookup returns CDR1 DFQATT and CDR2 SNEGSKA (reference sequence). CDR3 length: 16 residues. The junction had 10 bases not matched to a gene; V was cut back by 0 bases and J by 4 bases. In nucleotides, the CDR3 is TGCAGTGCTAGAGATTTCTGGACAGGGCTCGGAGAGACCCAGTACTTC. Translation gives CSARDFWTGLGETQYF.

In its sample, this clonotype was seen a few times. The chain links TRBV6-6 to TRBJ2-1; D is unresolved. Trimming stripped 8 bases from V and 6 bases from J, with 8 bases between. Germline assignment: CDR1 MNHNY and CDR2 SVGAGI (reference sequence). CDR3 length equals 11 residues. CDR3 region: CASCVGNEQFF. The CDR3 DNA reads TGTGCCAGCTGTGTCGGCAATGAGCAGTTCTTC.

This clonotype was seen ten or more times. The V and J genes are TRBV5-1 and TRBJ2-7, with 10 bases fitting TRBD2. This CDR3 has 15 residues. V gave up 4 bases and J gave up 3 bases; unmatched junction bases: 7. Germline V lookup: CDR1 SGHRS, CDR2 YFSETQ. In DNA form, the CDR3 reads TGCGCCAGCAGCGAGAGACTAGCGGGCCGCTACGAGCAGTACTTC. It specifies CASSERLAGRYEQYF.